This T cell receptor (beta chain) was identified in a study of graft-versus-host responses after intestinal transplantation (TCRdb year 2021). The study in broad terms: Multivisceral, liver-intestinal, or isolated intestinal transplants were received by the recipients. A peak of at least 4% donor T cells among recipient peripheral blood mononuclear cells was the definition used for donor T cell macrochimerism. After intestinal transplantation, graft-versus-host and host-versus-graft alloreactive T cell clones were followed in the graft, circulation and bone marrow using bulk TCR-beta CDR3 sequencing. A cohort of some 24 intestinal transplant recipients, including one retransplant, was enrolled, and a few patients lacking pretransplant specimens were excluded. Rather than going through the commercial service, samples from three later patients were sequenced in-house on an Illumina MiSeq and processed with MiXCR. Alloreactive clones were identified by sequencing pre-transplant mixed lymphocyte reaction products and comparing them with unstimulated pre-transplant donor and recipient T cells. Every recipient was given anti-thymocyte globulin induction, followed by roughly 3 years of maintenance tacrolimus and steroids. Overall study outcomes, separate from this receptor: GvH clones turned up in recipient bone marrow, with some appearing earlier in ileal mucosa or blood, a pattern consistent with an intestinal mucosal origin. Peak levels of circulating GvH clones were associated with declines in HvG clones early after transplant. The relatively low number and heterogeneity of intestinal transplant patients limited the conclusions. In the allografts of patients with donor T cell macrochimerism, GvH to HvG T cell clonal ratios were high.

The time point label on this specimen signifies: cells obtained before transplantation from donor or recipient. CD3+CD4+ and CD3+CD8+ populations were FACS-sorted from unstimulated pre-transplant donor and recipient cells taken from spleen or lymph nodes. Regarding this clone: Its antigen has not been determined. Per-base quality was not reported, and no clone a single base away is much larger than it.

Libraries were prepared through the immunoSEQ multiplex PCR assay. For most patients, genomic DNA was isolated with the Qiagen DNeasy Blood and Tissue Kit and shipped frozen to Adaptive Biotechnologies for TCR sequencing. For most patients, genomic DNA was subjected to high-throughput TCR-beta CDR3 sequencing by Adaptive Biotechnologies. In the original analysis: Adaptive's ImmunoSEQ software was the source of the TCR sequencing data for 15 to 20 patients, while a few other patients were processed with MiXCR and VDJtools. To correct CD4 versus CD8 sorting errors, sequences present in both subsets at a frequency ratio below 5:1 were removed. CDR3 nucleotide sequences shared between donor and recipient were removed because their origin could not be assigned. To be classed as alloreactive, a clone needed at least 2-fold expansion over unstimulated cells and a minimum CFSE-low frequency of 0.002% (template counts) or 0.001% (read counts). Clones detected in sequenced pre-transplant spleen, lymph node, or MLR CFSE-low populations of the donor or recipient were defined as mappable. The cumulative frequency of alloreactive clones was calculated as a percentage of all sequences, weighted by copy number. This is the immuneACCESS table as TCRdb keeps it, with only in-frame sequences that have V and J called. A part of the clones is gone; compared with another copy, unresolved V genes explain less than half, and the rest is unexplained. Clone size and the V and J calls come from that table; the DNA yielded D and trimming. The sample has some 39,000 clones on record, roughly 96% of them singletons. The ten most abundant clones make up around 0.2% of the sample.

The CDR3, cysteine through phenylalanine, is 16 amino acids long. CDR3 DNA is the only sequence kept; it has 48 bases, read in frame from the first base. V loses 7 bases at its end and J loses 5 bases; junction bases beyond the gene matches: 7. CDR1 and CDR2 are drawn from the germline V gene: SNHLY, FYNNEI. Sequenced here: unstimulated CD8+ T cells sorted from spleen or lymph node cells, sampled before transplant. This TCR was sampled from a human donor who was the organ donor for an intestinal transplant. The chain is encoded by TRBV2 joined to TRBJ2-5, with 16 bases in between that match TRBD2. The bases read TGTGCCAGCATTGGGACTAGCGGGGGGGCCAGGGAGACCCAGTACTTC. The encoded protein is CASIGTSGGARETQYF.